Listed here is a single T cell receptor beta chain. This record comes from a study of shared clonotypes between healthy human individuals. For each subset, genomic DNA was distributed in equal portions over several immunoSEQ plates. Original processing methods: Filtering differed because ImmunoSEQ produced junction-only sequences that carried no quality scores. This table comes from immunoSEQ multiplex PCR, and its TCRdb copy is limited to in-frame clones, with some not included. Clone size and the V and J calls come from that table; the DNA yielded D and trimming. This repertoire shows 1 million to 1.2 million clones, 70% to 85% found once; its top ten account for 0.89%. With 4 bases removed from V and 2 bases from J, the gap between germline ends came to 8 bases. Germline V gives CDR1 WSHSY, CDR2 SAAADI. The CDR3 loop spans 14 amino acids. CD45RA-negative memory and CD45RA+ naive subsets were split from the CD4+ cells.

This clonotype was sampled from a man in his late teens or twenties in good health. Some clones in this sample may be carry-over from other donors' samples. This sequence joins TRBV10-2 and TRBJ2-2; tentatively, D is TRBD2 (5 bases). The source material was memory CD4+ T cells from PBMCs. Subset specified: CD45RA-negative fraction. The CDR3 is CASSVRGNTGELFF. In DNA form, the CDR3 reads TGCGCCAGCAGTGTTCGGGGTAACACCGGGGAGCTGTTTTTT.